These 19 T cell receptor beta chains were sequenced from one sample in a study of early T cells in non-severe SARS-CoV-2 infection. From the 5' RACE reads, TCRdb called clonotypes with MiXCR, one entry per CDR3 protein. The sample lists about 56,000 distinct CDR3 sequences; roughly 16% were seen once. Here the sequenced sample was whole blood, taken at baseline. The receptors shown here come from an adult who was a healthcare worker with PCR-confirmed SARS-CoV-2 infection or an uninfected control (not recorded which).

This clonotype appeared many times. This chain uses TRBV5-1 with TRBJ2-3, with D possibly being TRBD1 (6 bases). The CDR3 covers 15 residues. The germline V gene encodes CDR1 SGHRS and CDR2 YFSETQ. The germline V and J ends were trimmed by 4 bases and 4 bases, with 16 bases remaining between them. CDR3 nucleotide sequence: TGCGCCAGCAGCATCCAGGGGATTAACTCAGATACGCAGTATTTT. Translating it yields CASSIQGINSDTQYF.

This clonotype was detected a few times. The rearrangement uses TRBV6-2 or TRBV6-3 and TRBJ1-2, with D perhaps TRBD1 (6 bases). In germline, CDR1 is MNHEY, CDR2 SVGEGT. Trimming cost V 8 bases and J 3 bases, with 19 bases left between them. CDR3 length: 15 residues. CDR3 region: CASHLWDNKDYGYTF. DNA of the CDR3: TGTGCCAGCCACCTCTGGGACAATAAGGACTATGGCTACACCTTC.

The CDR3 nucleotides are TGTGCCAGCAGCTTAGGGCCGGACCCAGATACGCAGTATTTT. Encoded protein: CASSLGPDPDTQYF. The chain is built from TRBV7-6 and TRBJ2-3; no reliable D call. The CDR3 runs 14 residues. Germline lookup yields CDR1 SGHVS and CDR2 FNYEAQ. Trimming cost V 1 base and J 4 bases, with 9 bases left between them.

This clonotype was picked up many times. This rearrangement joins TRBV5-1 to TRBJ2-1; 7 bases match TRBD1. From germline, CDR1 is SGHRS and CDR2 YFSETQ. CDR3 length: 15 amino acids. V lost 0 bases, J lost 9 bases, and 9 bases stayed unmatched. Here the CDR3 DNA reads TGCGCCAGCAGCTTGGGACAGGGAGATTTAGGTGAGCAGTTCTTC. This sequence encodes CASSLGQGDLGEQFF. The complete variable domain, with remaining parts taken from reference TRBV5-1 and TRBJ2-1, reads KAGVTQTPRYLIKTRGQQVTLSCSPISGHRSVSWYQQTPGQGLQFLFEYFSETQRNKGNFPGRFSGRQFSNSRSEMNVSTLELGDSALYLCASSLGQGDLGEQFFGPGTRLTVL.

This clonotype was seen repeatedly, ten times or more. The chain is built from TRBV7-8 and TRBJ2-5; D unresolved. Trimming stripped 1 base from V and 2 bases from J, with 5 bases between. The CDR3 extends over 13 amino acids. Looked up from germline, CDR1 is SGHVS and CDR2 is FQNEAQ. The CDR3 DNA sequence: TGTGCCAGCAGCTTAGAGGGTCAAGAGACCCAGTACTTC. The encoded protein is CASSLEGQETQYF.

This clonotype came up a few times. This chain connects TRBV25-1 to TRBJ2-1; D is perhaps TRBD2 (5 bases). Trimming pared 1 base from V and 2 bases from J, leaving 12 bases between. CDR3 length equals 16 residues. Germline V gene lookup returns CDR1 MGHDK and CDR2 SYGVNS. CDR3: CASSESRAVTYNEQFF. The CDR3, as DNA: TGTGCCAGCAGTGAATCGCGGGCGGTCACCTACAATGAGCAGTTCTTC. The full variable domain, its missing parts supplied by reference TRBV25-1 and TRBJ2-1, is EADIYQTPRYLVIGTGKKITLECSQTMGHDKMYWYQQDPGMELHLIHYSYGVNSTEKGDLSSESTVSRIRTEHFPLTLESARPSHTSQYLCASSESRAVTYNEQFFGPGTRLTVL.

This clonotype was detected a few times. The chain couples TRBV4-2 to TRBJ2-7; 11 nucleotides line up with TRBD2. CDR1 LGHNA and CDR2 YNFKEQ come from the germline V gene. This CDR3 has 16 residues. With V trimmed by 1 base and J by 1 base, 3 bases remained unmatched. As DNA, the CDR3 is TGTGCCAGCAGCCAAGGACTAGCGGGATTGTCCTACGAGCAGTACTTC. Protein: CASSQGLAGLSYEQYF.

This clonotype was picked up many times. The V call is TRBV4-1, the J call TRBJ1-5; D may be TRBD1 (6 bases). This CDR3 has 19 amino acids. Per germline, CDR1 MGHRA and CDR2 YSYEKL. The V gene lost 0 bases and the J gene lost 0 bases, with 18 bases spanning the gap. This chain's CDR3 is CASSQDGRGGYYSNQPQHF. In DNA, the CDR3 is TGCGCCAGCAGCCAAGATGGGAGAGGGGGTTATTATAGCAATCAGCCCCAGCATTTT.

This clonotype was seen only a few times. The V and J genes are TRBV9 and TRBJ2-7, with D perhaps matching TRBD2 (6 bases). The germline V and J ends were trimmed by 0 bases and 5 bases, with 18 bases remaining between them. This CDR3 has 16 residues. Germline V CDR1 and CDR2: SGDLS, YYNGEE. This CDR3 reads CASSVATGGSLDEQYF. CDR3 DNA: TGTGCCAGCAGCGTAGCAACCGGGGGAAGTCTGGACGAGCAGTACTTC.

This clonotype was recorded a few times. This sequence joins TRBV9 and TRBJ1-1; unclear D gene. V was cut by 1 base and J by 4 bases, with 11 bases left in between. The CDR3 extends over 14 amino acids. From germline, CDR1 is SGDLS and CDR2 YYNGEE. The CDR3, as DNA: TGTGCCAGCAGCGTAAACGTGGGGTTCACTGAAGCTTTCTTT. Translated: CASSVNVGFTEAFF.

V gene TRBV10-2 combines with J gene TRBJ2-5, with TRBD1 matching over 8 bases. With V trimmed by 3 bases and J by 7 bases, 7 bases remained unmatched. The germline V gene encodes CDR1 WSHSY and CDR2 SAAADI. The CDR3 spans 14 residues. The CDR3 loop reads CASSDRTGIRTQYF. The DNA of the CDR3 is TGCGCCAGCAGTGACAGGACAGGGATTCGGACCCAGTACTTC.

The genes are TRBV7-2 and TRBJ1-2; D not resolved. Germline values: CDR1 SGHTA, CDR2 FQGNSA. V was pared by 3 bases and J by 3 bases, with 17 bases between. This CDR3 is 16 amino acids long. The CDR3 is CASSLVDRADYYGYTF. The CDR3 nucleotides are TGTGCCAGCAGCTTGGTGGATCGCGCAGATTACTATGGCTACACCTTC.

The chain couples TRBV5-1 to TRBJ2-3; 8 positions agree with TRBD1. Trimming cost V 1 base and J 8 bases; bases outside gene matches: 6. The CDR3 covers 14 residues. Germline CDR1 reads SGHRS; CDR2 reads YFSETQ. CDR3 amino acids: CASSLSTGQGTQYF. DNA for the CDR3: TGCGCCAGCAGCTTGTCGACAGGACAGGGTACGCAGTATTTT.

This clonotype came up once. The V call is TRBV15, the J call TRBJ1-1; D remains ambiguous. The CDR3 has 15 residues. Per the germline V gene, CDR1 is LNHNV and CDR2 is YYDKDF (reference sequence). Deletions cut 5 bases from V and 4 bases from J, with 17 bases between. The CDR3 spells CATSLQVPLATEAFF. CDR3 DNA: TGTGCCACCAGCCTTCAGGTACCGCTGGCCACTGAAGCTTTCTTT. The variable domain in full, completed from reference TRBV15 and TRBJ1-1, reads DAMVIQNPRYQVTQFGKPVTLSCSQTLNHNVMYWYQQKSSQAPKLLFHYYDKDFNNEADTPDNFQSRRPNTSFCFLDIRSPGLGDTAMYLCATSLQVPLATEAFFGQGTRLTVV.

A few counts support this clonotype. This chain joins TRBV7-2 and TRBJ2-1; possible D gene TRBD1, 5 bases. This CDR3 comprises 14 residues. V was pared by 5 bases and J by 10 bases, with 18 bases between. CDR1 and CDR2 from the germline V gene are SGHTA and FQGNSA. CDR3 DNA: TGTGCCAGCAGCCGCTACCAGGGCCCCGGGGAGCAGTTCTTC. Translating gives CASSRYQGPGEQFF. The whole variable domain, filled in from reference TRBV7-2 and TRBJ2-1, reads GAGVSQSPSNKVTEKGKDVELRCDPISGHTALYWYRQSLGQGLEFLIYFQGNSAPDKSGLPSDRFSAERTGGSVSTLTIQRTQQEDSAVYLCASSRYQGPGEQFFGPGTRLTVL.

This clonotype was counted a few times. V and J are TRBV5-1 and TRBJ2-3; the D is unclear. The CDR3 runs to 13 residues. Germline assignment: CDR1 SGHRS and CDR2 YFSETQ. Trimming removed 5 bases from V and 5 bases from J, with 12 bases in between. The CDR3 nucleotides are TGCGCCAGCAGTTTGAGGAGAGGAGATACGCAGTATTTT. Encoded protein: CASSLRRGDTQYF.

The rearrangement links TRBV12-3 or TRBV12-4 to TRBJ2-1; D is undetermined. V lost 3 bases and J lost 6, with 9 bases in between. This CDR3 has 13 residues. DNA for the CDR3: TGTGCCAGCAGTTTTATAGGTTCCAATGAGCAGTTCTTC. This encodes CASSFIGSNEQFF.

This clonotype was counted between two and nine times. This chain links TRBV9 with TRBJ2-3, with 11 bases that match TRBD2. The CDR3 loop spans 15 amino acids. The V segment lost 3 bases and the J segment 6 bases; nucleotides outside the gene matches: 6. Germline V gives CDR1 SGDLS, CDR2 YYNGEE. In DNA, the CDR3 is TGTGCCAGCAGCGCCGGGACTAGCGGAAGGGATACGCAGTATTTT. This encodes CASSAGTSGRDTQYF.

This clonotype was seen ten or more times. The chain couples TRBV20-1 to TRBJ2-2; D is undetermined. There are 14 residues in the CDR3. V shed 4 bases and J shed 4 bases, with 13 bases lying between them. Germline V CDR1 and CDR2: DFQATT, SNEGSKA (reference sequence). The CDR3 sequence: CSAIRTLGTGELFF. The CDR3, as DNA: TGCAGTGCTATCCGAACCCTTGGCACCGGGGAGCTGTTTTTT.